Listed here is a single T cell receptor (beta chain). The germline V and J ends were trimmed by 7 bases and 1 base, with 12 bases remaining between them. The CDR3 runs to 15 residues. Germline V gene sequence: CDR1 SGDLS, CDR2 YYNGEE. This table comes from immunoSEQ multiplex PCR, and its TCRdb copy is limited to in-frame clones, with some not included. The data show around 170,000 clones, 85% to 90% seen once. The sample originates from a study of control samples from healthy donors and cancer patients. Specimen: blood. The sequence was collected from a woman aged 45-65 years in good health. This chain connects TRBV9 to TRBJ2-6; D might be TRBD1 or TRBD2, each matching 6 bases. The CDR3 DNA reads as TGTGCCAGCCGTAGGGGGACTTCTGGGGCCAACGTCCTGACTTTC. This codes for CASRRGTSGANVLTF. The full variable domain, completed using reference TRBV9 and TRBJ2-6, is DSGVTQTPKHLITATGQRVTLRCSPRSGDLSVYWYQQSLDQGLQFLIQYYNGEERAKGNILERFSAQQFPDLHSELNLSSLELGDSALYFCASRRGTSGANVLTFGAGSRLTVL.